Listed below are T cell receptor beta chains from one sample, sequenced in a study of read filtering for tumor transcriptome and immune sequencing. TCRdb independently ran MiXCR on the reads; one entry per CDR3 protein. The data hold around 30,000 distinct CDR3 sequences, with less than 20% observed a single time. Source material: a population of CD138-negative cells sorted from bone marrow. These receptors were collected from a donor at least 40 years old with multiple myeloma. Both conserved end residues are part of each CDR3. The D gene is left open where the match is weak. Size tells how often a clone was seen (once, few, many) or the class of an expanded clone, and some rows leave it out.

length: 16
size: NA
V: TRBV11-2
J: TRBJ2-1
D: NA
CDR3: CSSSQLAWPSYNEQFF
DNA: TGTTCCAGCAGCCAATTAGCGTGGCCCTCCTACAATGAGCAGTTCTTC

length: 13
size: many
V: TRBV20-1
J: TRBJ1-1
D: NA
CDR3: CSAKLTANTEAFF
DNA: TGCAGTGCTAAATTGACGGCGAACACTGAAGCTTTCTTT

length: 15
size: NA
V: TRBV6-6
J: TRBJ2-7
D: NA
CDR3: CASRNPSRSPYEQYF
DNA: TGTGCCAGCAGAAACCCTTCCCGAAGCCCCTACGAGCAGTACTTC

length: 12
size: many
V: TRBV6-2/TRBV6-3
J: TRBJ2-3
D: NA
CDR3: CASAGLGDTQYF
DNA: TGTGCCAGCGCGGGATTGGGGGATACGCAGTATTTT

length: 13
size: many
V: TRBV19
J: TRBJ2-5
D: NA
CDR3: CASSIHPQETQYF
DNA: TGTGCCAGTAGTATTCACCCTCAAGAGACCCAGTACTTC

length: 15
size: NA
V: TRBV19
J: TRBJ2-3
D: NA
CDR3: CASSVLRVSTDTQYF
DNA: TGTGCCAGTAGTGTGCTCAGGGTCAGCACAGATACGCAGTATTTT

length: 14
size: once
V: TRBV7-2
J: TRBJ2-5
D: TRBD2
CDR3: CANTPNSGPETQCF
DNA: TGTGCCAACACCCCGAATAGCGGGCCAGAGACCCAGTGCTTC

length: 13
size: many
V: TRBV7-9
J: TRBJ1-2
D: TRBD1
CDR3: CASSTRQGDGYTF
DNA: TGTGCCAGCAGCACCCGACAGGGAGATGGCTACACCTTC

length: 14
size: NA
V: TRBV28
J: TRBJ2-5
D: NA
CDR3: CASSFGGRRETHYF
DNA: TGCGCCAGCAGTTTTGGGGGGCGCAGGGAGACCCACTACTTC

length: 11
size: NA
V: TRBV28
J: TRBJ2-3
D: NA
CDR3: CASRSGDTQYF
DNA: TGTGCCAGCCGAAGTGGGGATACGCAGTATTTT

length: 14
size: NA
V: TRBV6-4
J: TRBJ2-5
D: NA
CDR3: CANRESSLQETQYF
DNA: TGTGCCAACCGTGAGTCCTCCCTCCAAGAGACCCAGTACTTC

length: 15
size: many
V: TRBV4-2
J: TRBJ1-5
D: NA
CDR3: CASSQDGQPGQPQHF
DNA: TGTGCCAGCAGCCAAGATGGACAGCCGGGCCAGCCCCAGCATTTT

length: 12
size: many
V: TRBV20-1
J: TRBJ2-7
D: NA
CDR3: CSAPKTGYEQYF
DNA: TGCAGTGCCCCGAAAACAGGCTACGAGCAGTACTTC